This T cell receptor (beta chain) came from a study of OX40 agonist ivuxolimab in advanced cancers. Turning to the study itself: The dose-escalation cohort was just under 85% male, with a mean age of around 60 years, ranging roughly 23 to 79.

The repertoire was sequenced with immunoSEQ multiplex PCR; TCRdb's copy has only in-frame clones and lacks some. This table has about 83,000 clones, 84% appearing once. Study results and limitations: Clonal expansion from baseline to week 6 occurred in both CD4+ and CD8+ T cells. Fewer expanded clones were found on average in CD4+ than in CD8+ T cells.

From germline, CDR1 is MNHEY and CDR2 SMNVEV (reference sequence). The V end lost 1 base, the J end lost 2 bases, and 8 bases lay between the germline ends. This CDR3 region has 14 residues. Notes on this clone: What it binds is not known.

The source material was CD4+ or CD8+ T cells sorted from blood, sampled in a trial of the OX40 agonist ivuxolimab. V gene TRBV27 combines with J gene TRBJ2-5; tentatively, D is TRBD1 or TRBD2 (5 bases each). This receptor was obtained from an adult with an advanced solid tumor such as melanoma, head and neck, liver or kidney cancer. The CDR3 sequence is CASSLWGSQETQYF. The CDR3 DNA sequence: TGTGCCAGCAGTTTATGGGGGTCACAAGAGACCCAGTACTTC.